This entry lists 21 T cell receptor beta chains sequenced from one sample in a study of blood T cell repertoires in COVID-19. Data came from immunoSEQ multiplex PCR; TCRdb stores just in-frame clones and leaves some out. This table holds tens of thousands of clones, over 60% found once. Specimen: peripheral blood. The receptors shown here come from an elderly woman with active or convalescent COVID-19.

The V gene is TRBV25-1, the J gene TRBJ1-1; 12 nucleotides align to TRBD1. The junction had 9 bases not matched to a gene; V was cut back by 8 bases and J by 11 bases. Germline CDR1 reads MGHDK; CDR2 reads SYGVNS. There are 13 residues in the CDR3. For the CDR3, the DNA is TGTGCCAGCGCCGGGACAGGGGGCTTGCTGGCTTTCTTT. It is translated as CASAGTGGLLAFF.

The chain joins TRBV7-2 to TRBJ2-5; 12 nucleotides align to TRBD2. The CDR3 consists of 14 residues. The V segment lost 7 bases and the J segment 4 bases; nucleotides outside the gene matches: 4. From germline, CDR1 is SGHTA and CDR2 FQGNSA. The CDR3 DNA is TGTGCCAGCACCCTAGCGGGGGGGAGAGAGACCCAGTACTTC. It encodes CASTLAGGRETQYF.

The sample holds a few counts of this clone. The chain has TRBV11-2 and TRBJ2-7; D gene ambiguous. CDR3 length equals 14 residues. Germline lookup yields CDR1 SGHAT and CDR2 FQNNGV. V lost 2 bases to trimming and J lost 0 bases, with 8 bases between them. The CDR3 is CASSLSHNSYEQYF. In DNA, the CDR3 is TGTGCCAGCAGCTTATCGCACAACTCCTACGAGCAGTACTTC.

This rearrangement joins TRBV2 to TRBJ2-5; 10 bases are a match to TRBD2. J lost 5 bases, V lost 6 bases, and 9 bases had no gene match. CDR1 and CDR2 (germline): SNHLY, FYNNEI. This CDR3 contains 15 residues. The DNA for the CDR3 is TGTGCCAGCAGCCCCGGGACTAGCGAGGAGGAGACCCAGTACTTC. Protein product: CASSPGTSEEETQYF.

The chain combines TRBV9 with TRBJ1-2, with D unclear. Deletions cut 0 bases from V and 4 bases from J, with 10 bases between. The CDR3 loop spans 14 amino acids. Germline V gene sequence: CDR1 SGDLS, CDR2 YYNGEE. The CDR3 region is CASSVGNTPYGYTF. DNA for the CDR3: TGTGCCAGCAGCGTAGGAAACACCCCCTATGGCTACACCTTC.

The chain links TRBV2 to TRBJ2-7, with 12 bases aligning to TRBD2. Germline assignment: CDR1 SNHLY and CDR2 FYNNEI. This CDR3 has 16 residues. With V trimmed by 4 bases and J by 0 bases, 4 bases remained unmatched. The CDR3 coding sequence is TGTGCCAGCAGTGGAAGGACTAGCGGGGACTCCTACGAGCAGTACTTC. Translating it yields CASSGRTSGDSYEQYF.

The chain links TRBV7-2 to TRBJ1-1; D uncertain. Germline CDR1 is SGHTA and CDR2 is FQGNSA. The CDR3 contains 15 residues. The ends were cut back, 0 bases at V and 5 bases at J, with 13 bases in the middle. The CDR3 DNA sequence: TGTGCCAGCAGCTTAGCGACGGGAGTACGAACTGAAGCTTTCTTT. Encoded protein: CASSLATGVRTEAFF.

The chain's CDR3 is CASSNEPYTDTQYF. For the CDR3, the DNA is TGTGCCAGCAGTAACGAGCCTTACACAGATACGCAGTATTTT. The rearrangement joins TRBV6-2 or TRBV6-3 to TRBJ2-3; no reliable D call. The CDR3 extends over 14 amino acids. V lost 5 bases and J lost 2, with 11 bases in between. Germline V CDR1 and CDR2: MNHEY, SVGEGT.

The DNA for the CDR3 is TGTGCCAGCAGTTTTGGCGGACTAAACACAGATACGCAGTATTTT. Residues: CASSFGGLNTDTQYF. The gene calls are TRBV6-6 and TRBJ2-3; maybe TRBD2 (6 bases). Germline assignment: CDR1 MNHNY and CDR2 SVGAGI (reference sequence). This CDR3 has 15 amino acids. The germline V and J ends were trimmed by 4 bases and 2 bases, with 13 bases remaining between them.

The chain uses TRBV19 and TRBJ2-2; the match to TRBD1 covers 9 bases. Per the germline V gene, CDR1 is LNHDA and CDR2 is SQIVND (reference sequence). V was clipped by 9 bases and J by 6 bases; unmatched bases: 5. The CDR3 spans 13 residues. The CDR3, as DNA: TGTGCCAGCCGGGACAGGGACGCCGGGGAGCTGTTTTTT. Encoded protein: CASRDRDAGELFF.

The chain recombines TRBV13 with TRBJ1-2; D gene unclear. The ends were cut back, 7 bases at V and 4 bases at J, with 16 bases in the middle. The CDR3 runs to 14 residues. Germline V gene data show CDR1 as PRHDT and CDR2 as FYEKMQ (reference sequence). In nucleotides, the CDR3 is TGTGCCAGCACCCAACGGGGTACTAGCTATGGCTACACCTTC. Amino acid sequence: CASTQRGTSYGYTF.

V and J are TRBV3-1 (or the pseudogene TRBV3-2) and TRBJ2-7; D is unresolved. The CDR3 totals 15 residues. The V gene's germline CDR1 is LGHDT and CDR2 YNNKEL (reference sequence). V lost 0 bases and J 7 bases, leaving 16 bases between the germline ends. CDR3 sequence: CASSQDQFSPSEQYF. The CDR3 nucleotides read TGTGCCAGCAGCCAAGATCAGTTCTCCCCTTCTGAGCAGTACTTC.

This rearrangement joins TRBV5-1 to TRBJ2-7; D remains ambiguous. The V and J ends lost 0 bases and 3 bases respectively, with 10 bases between them. CDR3 length: 14 residues. CDR1 SGHRS and CDR2 YFSETQ come from the germline V gene. The DNA of the CDR3 is TGCGCCAGCAGCTTGGGCGGCCAGATCTACGAGCAGTACTTC. Encoded protein: CASSLGGQIYEQYF.

The chain uses TRBV2 and TRBJ2-3; 7 bases map to TRBD1. CDR3 length: 12 amino acids. Germline values: CDR1 SNHLY, CDR2 FYNNEI. Trimming removed 10 bases from V and 1 base from J; junction bases left unmatched: 2. Here the CDR3 DNA reads TGTGCCAATGGACAGGGCACAGATACGCAGTATTTT. Its translation: CANGQGTDTQYF.

The CDR3, as DNA: TGTGCCAGCAGTGAATCGTCGGGGGTAGGTAATTCACCCCTCCACTTT. This encodes CASSESSGVGNSPLHF. The chain employs TRBV6-1 and TRBJ1-6; maybe TRBD1 (5 bases). V shed 2 bases and J shed 6 bases, with 14 bases lying between them. Germline V gene lookup returns CDR1 MNHNS and CDR2 SASEGT. The CDR3 contains 16 residues.

V and J are TRBV5-6 and TRBJ2-5; the D is unclear. This CDR3 has 15 residues. V was trimmed by 0 bases and J by 7 bases, leaving 16 bases between them. CDR1 and CDR2 from the germline V gene are SGHDT and YYEEEE. The CDR3 sequence: CASSLVKNNPGTQYF. The CDR3 DNA reads TGTGCCAGCAGCTTGGTAAAAAATAACCCCGGGACCCAGTACTTC. The whole variable domain, remainder taken from reference TRBV5-6 and TRBJ2-5, is DAGVTQSPTHLIKTRGQQVTLRCSPKSGHDTVSWYQQALGQGPQFIFQYYEEEERQRGNFPDRFSGHQFPNYSSELNVNALLLGDSALYLCASSLVKNNPGTQYFGPGTRLLVL.

This chain joins TRBV5-4 and TRBJ1-2; D is unresolved. Trimming shortened V by 4 bases and J by 3 bases, and 10 bases separated the two germline ends. Looked up from germline, CDR1 is SGHNT and CDR2 is YYREEE (reference sequence). There are 13 residues in the CDR3. The DNA for the CDR3 is TGTGCCAGCAGCGGGCCGGTCTACTATGGCTACACCTTC. Protein sequence: CASSGPVYYGYTF.

The chain employs TRBV9 and TRBJ2-7, with TRBD1 matching over 10 bases. Germline V gives CDR1 SGDLS, CDR2 YYNGEE. Trimming took 4 bases from V and 2 from J; bases not matched to a gene: 6. The length of the CDR3 is 15 residues. As DNA, the CDR3 is TGTGCCAGCAGCAGGGGGACAGGGGAGACCTACGAGCAGTACTTC. This gives the protein CASSRGTGETYEQYF.

In its sample, this clone was seen once. The chain recombines TRBV12-3 or TRBV12-4 with TRBJ1-1, with D hard to call. The CDR3 runs 12 residues. V was shortened by 5 bases and J by 0 bases, with 4 bases between the two germline ends. CDR3 nucleotide sequence: TGTGCCAGCAGTCTCGTGAACACTGAAGCTTTCTTT. Translating it yields CASSLVNTEAFF.

The rearrangement uses TRBV6-6 and TRBJ1-1; 8 nucleotides align to TRBD1. Germline V gene data show CDR1 as MNHNY and CDR2 as SVGAGI (reference sequence). Trimming at V came to 5 bases and at J to 1 base, leaving 6 bases not matched to a gene. The CDR3 contains 15 residues. CDR3 protein: CASSDRGSGNTEAFF. As DNA, the CDR3 is TGTGCCAGCAGTGACAGGGGCAGCGGGAACACTGAAGCTTTCTTT.

The chain is built from TRBV18 and TRBJ2-2, with D maybe TRBD1 (7 bases). Looked up from germline, CDR1 is KGHSH and CDR2 is LQKENI. CDR3 length equals 17 residues. Trimming took off 1 base at V and 0 bases at J, with 12 bases between the two ends. The CDR3 sequence is CASSPRAGQTNTGELFF. In DNA form, the CDR3 reads TGTGCCAGCTCACCACGGGCGGGACAGACGAACACCGGGGAGCTGTTTTTT.